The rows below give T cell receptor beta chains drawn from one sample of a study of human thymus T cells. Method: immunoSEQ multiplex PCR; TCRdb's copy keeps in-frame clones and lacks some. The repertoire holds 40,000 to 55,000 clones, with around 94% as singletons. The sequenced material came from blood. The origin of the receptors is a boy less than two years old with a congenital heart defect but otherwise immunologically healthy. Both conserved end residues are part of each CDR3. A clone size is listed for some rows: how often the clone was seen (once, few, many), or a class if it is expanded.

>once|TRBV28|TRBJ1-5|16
CASSSPFTGLLQPQHF
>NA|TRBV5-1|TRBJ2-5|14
CASTLTGGQETQYF
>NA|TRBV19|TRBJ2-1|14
CASGQGSSYNEQFF
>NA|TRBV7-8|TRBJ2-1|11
CASSLGREQFF
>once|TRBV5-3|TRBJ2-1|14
CARIPGGPYNEQFF
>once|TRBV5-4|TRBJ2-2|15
CASSSGTRATGELFF
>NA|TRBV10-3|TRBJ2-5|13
CAISDRQQETQYF
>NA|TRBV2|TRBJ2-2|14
CASSEKTGAGELFF
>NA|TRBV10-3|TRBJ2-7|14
CAISLMPGPYEQYF
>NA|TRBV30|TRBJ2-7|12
CAWSVGSYEQYF